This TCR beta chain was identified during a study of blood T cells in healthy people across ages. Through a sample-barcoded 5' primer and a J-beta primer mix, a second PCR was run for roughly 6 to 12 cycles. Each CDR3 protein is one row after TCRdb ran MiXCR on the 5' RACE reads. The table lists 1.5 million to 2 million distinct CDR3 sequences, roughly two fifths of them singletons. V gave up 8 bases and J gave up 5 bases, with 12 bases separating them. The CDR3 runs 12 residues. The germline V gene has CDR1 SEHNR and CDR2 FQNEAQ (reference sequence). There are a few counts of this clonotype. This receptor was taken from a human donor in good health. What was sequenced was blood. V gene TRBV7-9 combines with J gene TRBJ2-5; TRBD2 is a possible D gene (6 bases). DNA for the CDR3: TGTGCCAGCGGGGTAGCGGTGGAGACCCAGTACTTC. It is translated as CASGVAVETQYF.